This T cell receptor beta chain was obtained from a study of T cell responses to AZD1222 COVID-19 vaccine. Study results and caveats: Donors were largely white British and mainly female; clonal diversity was possibly underestimated.

As for this clone: What it binds is unknown.

Profiled with immunoSEQ multiplex PCR; TCRdb holds only in-frame clones, not every one. Of roughly 100,000 clones in the sample, around 90% were seen once. This CDR3 is built from 16 residues. The V gene lost 1 base and the J gene lost 0 bases, with 9 bases spanning the gap. Germline CDR1 LGHDT, CDR2 YNNKEL (reference sequence). This rearrangement joins TRBV3-1 (or the pseudogene TRBV3-2) to TRBJ1-4; D is unresolved. The source of this sequence is an adult in good health. The starting material was peripheral blood, obtained on day 0 of AZD1222 vaccination. The CDR3 here is CASSQGTLATNEKLFF. The CDR3, as DNA: TGTGCCAGCAGCCAAGGGACCTTAGCAACTAATGAAAAACTGTTTTTT.